This entry concerns a single TCR beta chain. The ends lost 2 bases at V and 4 bases at J; junction bases unmatched: 4. The CDR3 length is 15 residues. Looked up from germline, CDR1 is SEHNR and CDR2 is FQNEAQ (reference sequence). The data derive from a study of blood T cell repertoires in COVID-19. Data came from immunoSEQ multiplex PCR; TCRdb stores just in-frame clones and leaves some out. The sample includes about 54,000 clones, 90% of them seen just once. Sample: peripheral blood. The receptor was isolated from a woman in her forties with active COVID-19. The V call is TRBV7-9, the J call TRBJ1-2; TRBD1 matches at 10 bases. The CDR3 bases are TGTGCCAGCAGCTTACAGGACAGGGGGACCTATGGCTACACCTTC. Its translation: CASSLQDRGTYGYTF. Complete variable domain (other parts from reference TRBV7-9 and TRBJ1-2): DTGVSQNPRHKITKRGQNVTFRCDPISEHNRLYWYRQTLGQGPEFLTYFQNEAQLEKSRLLSDRFSAERPKGSFSTLEIQRTEQGDSAMYLCASSLQDRGTYGYTFGSGTRLTVV.